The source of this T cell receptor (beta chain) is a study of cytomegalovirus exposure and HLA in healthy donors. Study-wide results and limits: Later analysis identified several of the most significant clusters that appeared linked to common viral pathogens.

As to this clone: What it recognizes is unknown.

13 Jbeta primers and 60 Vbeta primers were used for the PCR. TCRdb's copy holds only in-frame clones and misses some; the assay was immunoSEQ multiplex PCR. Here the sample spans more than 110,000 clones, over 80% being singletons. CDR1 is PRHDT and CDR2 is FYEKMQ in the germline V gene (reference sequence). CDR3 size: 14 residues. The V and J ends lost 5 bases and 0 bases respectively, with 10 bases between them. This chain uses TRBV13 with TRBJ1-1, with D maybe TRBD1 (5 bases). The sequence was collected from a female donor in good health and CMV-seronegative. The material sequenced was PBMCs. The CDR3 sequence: CASSAGLMNTEAFF. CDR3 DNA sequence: TGTGCCAGCAGCGCGGGACTGATGAACACTGAAGCTTTCTTT.